Listed here are 14 T cell receptor beta chains from one sample, sequenced in a study of OX40 agonist ivuxolimab in advanced cancers. Repertoires were generated with immunoSEQ multiplex PCR, while TCRdb's copy carries only in-frame clones and drops some. The table shows 58,000 or so clones, with approximately 87% occurring only once. This material consisted of CD4+ or CD8+ T cells sorted from blood, taken in a trial of the OX40 agonist ivuxolimab. These receptors were collected from an adult with an advanced solid tumor such as melanoma, head and neck, liver or kidney cancer.

The gene calls are TRBV4-3 and TRBJ1-1; the match to TRBD1 covers 12 bases. The germline V gene encodes CDR1 LGHNA and CDR2 YSLEER. The trim removed 0 bases at V and 4 bases at J, leaving 18 bases unmatched. The CDR3 loop spans 21 amino acids. The CDR3 here is CASSQDIGTGGYLAGLTEAFF. The CDR3 DNA is TGCGCCAGCAGCCAAGATATCGGGACAGGGGGCTATTTGGCCGGACTCACTGAAGCTTTCTTT.

V and J are TRBV19 and TRBJ2-7; 10 nucleotides line up with TRBD1. CDR1 LNHDA and CDR2 SQIVND come from the germline V gene (reference sequence). The CDR3 loop spans 16 amino acids. V gave up 3 bases and J gave up 7 bases; unmatched junction bases: 12. CDR3 DNA sequence: TGTGCCAGTAGTATTTTCGGGGGGACAGGGGAAACGGAGCAGTACTTC. Translation gives CASSIFGGTGETEQYF.

The J gene is TRBJ1-3, the V gene TRBV7-6; the D gene is possibly TRBD1 (6 bases). V was cut by 0 bases and J by 0 bases, with 9 bases left in between. The CDR3 extends over 16 amino acids. The germline CDR1 and CDR2 sequences are SGHVS and FNYEAQ. The CDR3 sequence: CASSLAQGPSGNTIYF. CDR3 in DNA: TGTGCCAGCAGCTTAGCACAGGGCCCCTCTGGAAACACCATATATTTT.

The DNA for the CDR3 is TGTGCCAGCAGCGTAGGGGGAGAAGGCTACGAGCAGTACTTC. Translated, it gives CASSVGGEGYEQYF. The V and J genes are TRBV9 and TRBJ2-7; D might be TRBD2 (5 bases). CDR3 length: 14 amino acids. Trimming pared 0 bases from V and 3 bases from J, leaving 10 bases between. The germline CDR1 and CDR2 sequences are SGDLS and YYNGEE.

The genes are TRBV6-1 and TRBJ2-5; tentatively, D is TRBD1 (6 bases). The CDR3 sequence is 13 residues long. Germline CDR1 MNHNS, CDR2 SASEGT. V was cut by 7 bases and J by 0 bases, with 9 bases left in between. CDR3 residues: CASNGQNQETQYF. The CDR3 bases are TGTGCCAGCAATGGACAGAACCAAGAGACCCAGTACTTC.

This clone turned up a few times. The chain couples TRBV7-8 to TRBJ1-2, with a possible D match to TRBD1 (6 bases). The CDR3 consists of 16 residues. Germline CDR1 is SGHVS and CDR2 is FQNEAQ. V was pared by 5 bases and J by 8 bases, with 24 bases between. The CDR3 coding sequence is TGTGCCAGCAGCGAAACCCCGGGTCACAGGGTGAACGGCTACACCTTC. This translates into CASSETPGHRVNGYTF.

The genes are TRBV6-5 and TRBJ2-7, with D perhaps TRBD1 (6 bases). In germline, CDR1 is MNHEY, CDR2 SVGAGI. This CDR3 is 15 amino acids long. V lost 8 bases and J 4 bases, leaving 21 bases between the germline ends. The CDR3 is CASQHVPAGAYEQYF. In DNA form, the CDR3 reads TGTGCCAGCCAGCACGTTCCCGCAGGGGCTTACGAGCAGTACTTC.

The V gene is TRBV4-1, the J gene TRBJ2-2; D is uncertain. This CDR3 has 15 residues. V was cut by 0 bases and J by 4 bases, with 9 bases left in between. Germline CDR1 is MGHRA and CDR2 is YSYEKL. In nucleotides, the CDR3 is TGCGCCAGCAGCCAAGATCCAAGTTTCACCGGGGAGCTGTTTTTT. It translates to CASSQDPSFTGELFF.

The rearrangement uses TRBV19 and TRBJ2-1; possible D gene TRBD1, 6 bases. CDR1 and CDR2 from the germline V gene are LNHDA and SQIVND (reference sequence). V was pared by 6 bases and J by 2 bases, with 8 bases between. This CDR3 has 13 amino acids. The CDR3 DNA reads TGTGCCAGTAGAGGGGGAGCCTACAATGAGCAGTTCTTC. Translating gives CASRGGAYNEQFF.

This clone was recorded once. The rearrangement links TRBV6-1 to TRBJ1-1; a possible D gene is TRBD1 (5 bases). The CDR3 extends over 15 amino acids. CDR1 MNHNS and CDR2 SASEGT come from the germline V gene. Trimming took off 5 bases at V and 5 bases at J, with 18 bases between the two ends. DNA for the CDR3: TGTGCCAGCAGTAGCCCACCGGGCAGGGCGACTGAAGCTTTCTTT. This gives the protein CASSSPPGRATEAFF.

The V and J genes are TRBV2 and TRBJ1-5; 7 nucleotides align to TRBD1. The germline CDR1 and CDR2 sequences are SNHLY and FYNNEI. The ends lost 6 bases at V and 4 bases at J; junction bases unmatched: 3. The CDR3 has 13 amino acids. The CDR3 loop reads CASRGQPNQPQHF. The DNA of the CDR3 is TGTGCCAGCAGGGGACAGCCAAATCAGCCCCAGCATTTT.

This clone turned up a few times. The chain is built from TRBV5-1 and TRBJ1-1; 8 nucleotides line up with TRBD1. The CDR3 totals 11 residues. J lost 12 bases, V lost 6 bases, and 7 bases had no gene match. Per the germline V gene, CDR1 is SGHRS and CDR2 is YFSETQ. The CDR3 region is CASNRQGMSFF. In nucleotides, the CDR3 is TGCGCCAGCAACCGACAGGGGATGTCTTTCTTT.

This chain joins TRBV27 and TRBJ2-5; 8 bases match TRBD2. Germline CDR1 MNHEY, CDR2 SMNVEV (reference sequence). The CDR3 length is 13 residues. J lost 3 bases, V lost 6 bases, and 3 bases had no gene match. CDR3 bases: TGTGCCAGCAGAGTACTAGCGGAAGAGACCCAGTACTTC. Its translation is CASRVLAEETQYF.

The chain carries TRBV5-4 and TRBJ2-7, with TRBD1 matching over 9 bases. The CDR3 has 14 amino acids. Germline V gives CDR1 SGHNT, CDR2 YYREEE (reference sequence). Trimming at V came to 5 bases and at J to 12 bases, leaving 15 bases not matched to a gene. The CDR3 protein is CASSSSRTGEAAYF. The CDR3 region has the DNA TGTGCCAGCAGTTCTTCTCGGACAGGGGAAGCTGCGTACTTC.